This entry concerns a single T cell receptor (beta chain). The sample originates from a study of CD8 T cells in Susac syndrome. The V and J ends lost 0 bases and 1 base respectively, with 9 bases between them. This CDR3 region has 16 residues. Germline values: CDR1 MNHEY, CDR2 SVGAGI. CD8+ and CD4+ blood T cells underwent TCR beta sequencing. Treatment-naive patients with stable or active relapsing-remitting disease served as multiple sclerosis controls. Bulk CD8+ and CD4+ cells came from magnetic negative isolation; CD8+ TEMRA by FACS. Reverse transcription of roughly 0.5 to 1 ug RNA was carried out with random hexamers. immunoSEQ multiplex PCR amplified TCR beta CDR3 across 54 Vbeta, 13 Jbeta. TCRdb independently ran MiXCR on the immunoSEQ multiplex PCR reads; one entry per CDR3 protein. The sample yields 400,000 to 550,000 distinct CDR3 sequences, approximately 85% seen once.

This receptor was identified in a human donor with multiple sclerosis. The material sequenced was CD8+ T cells from PBMCs. The chain joins TRBV6-5 to TRBJ1-4; no reliable D call. The CDR3 bases are TGTGCCAGCAGTTACTCGTGGGCGCAAACTAATGAAAAACTGTTTTTT. Its protein is CASSYSWAQTNEKLFF.